Below are 23 T cell receptor beta chains sequenced from a single sample in a study of blood T cell repertoires in COVID-19. Assay: immunoSEQ multiplex PCR; the TCRdb copy retains only in-frame clones and omits some. Among 300,000 to 400,000 clones, about nine tenths were seen once, and the ten largest hold 1%. Sample: peripheral blood. The receptors shown here come from a man aged 50 to 60 with active or convalescent COVID-19.

This chain uses TRBV5-6 with TRBJ2-7; D gene uncertain. V was clipped by 3 bases and J by 3 bases, with 4 bases between them. Looked up from germline, CDR1 is SGHDT and CDR2 is YYEEEE. The CDR3 contains 11 residues. The CDR3 region is CASSSNYEQYF. The DNA for the CDR3 is TGTGCCAGCAGCTCAAACTACGAGCAGTACTTC.

V and J are TRBV7-3 and TRBJ1-1, with D possibly TRBD1 on 6 matching bases. V was pared by 3 bases and J by 3 bases, with 8 bases between. Germline V lookup: CDR1 SGHTA, CDR2 FQGTGA. CDR3 length equals 13 residues. The CDR3 DNA sequence: TGTGCCAGCAGCTTTGGACAGTACACTGAAGCTTTCTTT. Its protein is CASSFGQYTEAFF.

The chain combines TRBV21-1 with TRBJ1-1; TRBD1, the table's D call, was not compared with the DNA. TRBV21-1 represents a pseudogene. The CDR3 spans 14 residues. Here the CDR3 reads CASSKVDTNTEAFF. Here the CDR3 DNA reads TGTGCCAGCAGCAAAGTCGACACCAACACTGAAGCTTTCTTT.

The V and J genes are TRBV19 and TRBJ1-1; 7 bases agree with TRBD1. With 6 bases clipped from V and 0 bases from J, the junction kept 4 bases outside the gene matches. The germline CDR1 and CDR2 sequences are LNHDA and SQIVND (reference sequence). This CDR3 is built from 14 residues. The CDR3: CASSSGGMNTEAFF. Here the CDR3 DNA reads TGTGCCAGTAGCTCAGGGGGAATGAACACTGAAGCTTTCTTT.

V gene TRBV5-1 combines with J gene TRBJ1-6; D uncertain. There are 16 residues in the CDR3. The ends were cut back, 3 bases at V and 3 bases at J, with 13 bases in the middle. The germline V gene encodes CDR1 SGHRS and CDR2 YFSETQ. CDR3 protein: CASSSDMALYNSPLHF. The CDR3 DNA sequence: TGCGCCAGCAGCTCCGACATGGCCCTCTATAATTCACCCCTCCACTTT.

A few counts support this clone. The chain links TRBV4-2 to TRBJ1-6; unclear D gene. The length of the CDR3 is 14 residues. Germline CDR1 reads LGHNA; CDR2 reads YNFKEQ. Trimming took off 0 bases at V and 10 bases at J, with 10 bases between the two ends. CDR3 nucleotide sequence: TGTGCCAGCAGCCAAGATACCGGGGTCTCACCCCTCCACTTT. Translation: CASSQDTGVSPLHF.

The rearrangement joins TRBV30 to TRBJ1-6; D is possibly TRBD1 (5 bases). V lost 0 bases, J lost 9 bases, and 12 bases lay in between. Germline lookup yields CDR1 GTSNPN and CDR2 SVGIG (reference sequence). This CDR3 contains 14 residues. The CDR3 nucleotides read TGTGCCTGGAGTGTGGGGGGAGGTACTTCACCCCTCCACTTT. Translation: CAWSVGGGTSPLHF.

This chain links TRBV6-5 with TRBJ1-2; 7 bases map to TRBD1. Germline V lookup: CDR1 MNHEY, CDR2 SVGAGI. The CDR3 spans 14 residues. V gave up 0 bases and J gave up 4 bases; unmatched junction bases: 2. The CDR3 reads CASSYSPGGYGYTF. The CDR3 DNA reads as TGTGCCAGCAGTTACTCGCCAGGGGGCTATGGCTACACCTTC.

J is TRBJ1-6 and V is TRBV27; TRBD1 might be the D (6 bases). The CDR3 is made up of 15 amino acids. The V gene's germline CDR1 is MNHEY and CDR2 SMNVEV (reference sequence). The germline V and J ends were trimmed by 6 bases and 0 bases, with 9 bases remaining between them. The CDR3 reads CASSLTGSYNSPLHF. The CDR3 nucleotides read TGTGCCAGCAGCCTGACAGGCTCCTATAATTCACCCCTCCACTTT.

Only a few counts were recorded for this clone. V usage is TRBV9 and J usage is TRBJ1-2, with 10 bases identical to TRBD1. Trimming removed 3 bases from V and 2 bases from J; junction bases left unmatched: 13. This CDR3 is 18 amino acids long. The germline V gene has CDR1 SGDLS and CDR2 YYNGEE. The CDR3 sequence is CASSAAGTGAHENYGYTF. The CDR3 region has the DNA TGTGCCAGCAGCGCAGCCGGGACAGGGGCCCATGAGAACTATGGCTACACCTTC.

The rearrangement links TRBV7-9 to TRBJ1-1; D unresolved. Germline CDR1 and CDR2: SEHNR and FQNEAQ (reference sequence). The CDR3 is 15 amino acids. V was pared by 5 bases and J by 3 bases, with 16 bases between. This chain's CDR3 is CASSPGPGRDTEAFF. The DNA for the CDR3 is TGTGCCAGCAGCCCCGGGCCGGGGAGGGACACTGAAGCTTTCTTT.

For the CDR3, the DNA is TGTGCCAGCAGCACCGGGACAGGGTTCGCCGGGGCCAACGTCCTGACTTTC. Protein: CASSTGTGFAGANVLTF. V and J are TRBV5-6 and TRBJ2-6; 9 bases match TRBD1. The germline V gene encodes CDR1 SGHDT and CDR2 YYEEEE. This CDR3 is built from 17 residues. The V and J ends lost 4 bases and 4 bases, in that order; junction bases with no gene match: 9.

The CDR3 sequence is CASSLFASAGRVSGNTIYF. DNA of the CDR3: TGTGCCAGCAGCTTATTTGCGAGTGCAGGGCGCGTCTCTGGAAACACCATATATTTT. The genes are TRBV7-2 and TRBJ1-3, with D possibly TRBD1 on 5 matching bases. Germline values: CDR1 SGHTA, CDR2 FQGNSA. The CDR3 runs to 19 residues. V was trimmed by 2 bases and J by 0 bases, leaving 20 bases between them.

This clone was found once. J is TRBJ2-7 and V is TRBV2; 8 nucleotides match TRBD2. V shed 7 bases, J shed 5 bases, and the junction held 10 bases outside the gene matches. The germline CDR1 and CDR2 sequences are SNHLY and FYNNEI. The CDR3 runs to 14 residues. As DNA, the CDR3 is TGTGCCAGCAAGTTAGCGGGAAGGAAGGACGAGCAGTACTTC. Protein sequence: CASKLAGRKDEQYF.

This chain uses TRBV29-1 with TRBJ2-6; 8 positions agree with TRBD2. CDR3 length: 17 residues. Per germline, CDR1 SQVTM and CDR2 ANQGSEA. V dropped 7 bases and J dropped 0; count of bases not matched to a gene: 11. The CDR3 DNA follows: TGCAGCGCTGGACTAGCCAGGGGAAGCTCTGGGGCCAACGTCCTGACTTTC. This codes for CSAGLARGSSGANVLTF.

The chain recombines TRBV25-1 with TRBJ1-2, with a possible D match to TRBD1 (5 bases). The CDR3 runs to 14 residues. Germline CDR1 and CDR2: MGHDK and SYGVNS. V was cut by 3 bases and J by 7 bases, with 15 bases left in between. The CDR3 nucleotides are TGTGCCAGCAGTGATGAGAGGACATTCGGTGGCTACACCTTC. This codes for CASSDERTFGGYTF.

V is TRBV11-2 and J is TRBJ2-2; D is perhaps TRBD2 (5 bases). CDR1 is SGHAT and CDR2 is FQNNGV in the germline V gene. The germline V and J ends were trimmed by 8 bases and 3 bases, with 10 bases remaining between them. CDR3 length: 13 amino acids. CDR3 DNA: TGTGCCAGCGCCGTGGACTACACCGGGGAGCTGTTTTTT. It translates to CASAVDYTGELFF.

This rearrangement joins TRBV5-6 to TRBJ1-6, with D perhaps TRBD1 (5 bases). There are 14 residues in the CDR3. Germline V CDR1 and CDR2: SGHDT, YYEEEE. The V end lost 0 bases, the J end lost 10 bases, and 11 bases lay between the germline ends. Here the CDR3 reads CASSLAGFGSPLHF. The CDR3 nucleotides read TGTGCCAGCAGCTTGGCAGGGTTCGGGTCACCCCTCCACTTT. Filled out from reference TRBV5-6 and TRBJ1-6, the complete variable domain reads DAGVTQSPTHLIKTRGQQVTLRCSPKSGHDTVSWYQQALGQGPQFIFQYYEEEERQRGNFPDRFSGHQFPNYSSELNVNALLLGDSALYLCASSLAGFGSPLHFGNGTRLTVT.

The chain uses TRBV28 and TRBJ1-2; TRBD1 agrees at 7 bases. V shed 6 bases, J shed 1 base, and the junction held 8 bases outside the gene matches. CDR1 is MDHEN, CDR2 SYDVKM, per germline. The CDR3 consists of 15 residues. The CDR3 sequence is CASRRQGPINYGYTF. CDR3 nucleotides: TGTGCCAGCAGACGACAGGGACCCATTAACTATGGCTACACCTTC.

The rearrangement joins TRBV5-1 to TRBJ2-2, with 7 bases lining up with TRBD2. Trimming at V came to 1 base and at J to 5 bases, leaving 5 bases not matched to a gene. The CDR3 is made up of 15 amino acids. The germline V gene encodes CDR1 SGHRS and CDR2 YFSETQ. The DNA for the CDR3 is TGCGCCAGCAGCTTGAACGGACTAGATACCGGGGAGCTGTTTTTT. It yields the protein CASSLNGLDTGELFF.

V gene TRBV7-2 combines with J gene TRBJ1-2; 7 bases map to TRBD1. CDR1 SGHTA and CDR2 FQGNSA come from the germline V gene. The CDR3 has 15 residues. J was trimmed by 4 bases and V by 4 bases; bases with no gene match: 9. CDR3 residues: CASSSQFGTAYGYTF. CDR3 nucleotides: TGTGCCAGCAGCTCTCAGTTTGGGACAGCCTATGGCTACACCTTC.

The V and J genes are TRBV9 and TRBJ2-2; 7 bases are a match to TRBD1. CDR3 length equals 16 residues. Trimming removed 3 bases from V and 4 bases from J; junction bases left unmatched: 9. Germline V CDR1 and CDR2: SGDLS, YYNGEE. CDR3 DNA: TGTGCCAGCAGCGAAACAGGGGTGTTAGGCACCGGGGAGCTGTTTTTT. Its translation is CASSETGVLGTGELFF.

The chain's CDR3 is CASSGRGPSYDTQYF. The CDR3 DNA reads as TGCGCCAGCAGCGGAAGGGGGCCGAGCTACGATACGCAGTATTTT. The rearrangement uses TRBV5-1 and TRBJ2-3; TRBD1 aligns across 7 bases. Trimming at V came to 4 bases and at J to 6 bases, leaving 11 bases not matched to a gene. Germline V gene lookup returns CDR1 SGHRS and CDR2 YFSETQ. The CDR3 is 15 residues long.